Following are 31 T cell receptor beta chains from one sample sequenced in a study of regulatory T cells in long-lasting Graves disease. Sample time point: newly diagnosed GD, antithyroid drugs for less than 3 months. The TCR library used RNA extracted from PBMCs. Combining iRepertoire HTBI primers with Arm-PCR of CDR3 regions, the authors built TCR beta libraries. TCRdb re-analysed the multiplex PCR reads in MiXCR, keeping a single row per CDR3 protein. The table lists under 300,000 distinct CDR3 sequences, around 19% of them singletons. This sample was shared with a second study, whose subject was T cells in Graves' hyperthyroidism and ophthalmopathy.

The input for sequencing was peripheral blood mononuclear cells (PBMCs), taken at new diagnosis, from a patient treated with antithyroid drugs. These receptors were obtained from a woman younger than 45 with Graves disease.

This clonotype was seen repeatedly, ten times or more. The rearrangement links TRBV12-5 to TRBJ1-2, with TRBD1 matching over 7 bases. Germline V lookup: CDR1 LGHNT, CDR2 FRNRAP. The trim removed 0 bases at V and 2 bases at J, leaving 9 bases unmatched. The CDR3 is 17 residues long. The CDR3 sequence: CASGLVLGQRGNYGYTF. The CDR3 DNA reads TGTGCTAGTGGTTTGGTACTGGGACAGAGAGGCAACTATGGCTACACCTTC.

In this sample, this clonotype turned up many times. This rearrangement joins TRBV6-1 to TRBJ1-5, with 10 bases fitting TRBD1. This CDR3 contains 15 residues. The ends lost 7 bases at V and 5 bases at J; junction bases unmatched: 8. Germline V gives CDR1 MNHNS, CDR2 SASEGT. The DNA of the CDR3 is TGTGCCAGCATTCGGACAGGGGGGATTGATCAGCCCCAGCATTTT. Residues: CASIRTGGIDQPQHF.

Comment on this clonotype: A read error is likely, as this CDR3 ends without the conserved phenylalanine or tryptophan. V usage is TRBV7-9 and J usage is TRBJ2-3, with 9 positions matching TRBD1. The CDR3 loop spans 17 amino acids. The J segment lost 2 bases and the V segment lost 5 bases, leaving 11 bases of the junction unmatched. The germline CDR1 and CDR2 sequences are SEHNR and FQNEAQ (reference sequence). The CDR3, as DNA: TGTGCCAGCAGCCTAGTACCGACAGGGGGTCCCACAGATACGCAGTATCTT. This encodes CASSLVPTGGPTDTQYL.

The CDR3 DNA sequence: TGTGCTAGTGGCTCGCCCACTAGCGGGGGGTTAACAGATACGCAGTATTTT. This codes for CASGSPTSGGLTDTQYF. This sequence joins TRBV12-5 and TRBJ2-3; TRBD2 matches at 12 bases. The trim removed 6 bases at V and 3 bases at J, leaving 10 bases unmatched. Germline V gene lookup returns CDR1 LGHNT and CDR2 FRNRAP. This CDR3 has 17 residues.

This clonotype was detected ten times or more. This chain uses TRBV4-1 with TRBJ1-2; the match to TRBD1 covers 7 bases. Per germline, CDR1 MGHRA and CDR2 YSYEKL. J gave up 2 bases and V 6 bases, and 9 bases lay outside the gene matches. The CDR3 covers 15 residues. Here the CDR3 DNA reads TGCGCCAGCAGACTACGACAGGGACGAAACTATGGCTACACCTTC. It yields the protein CASRLRQGRNYGYTF.

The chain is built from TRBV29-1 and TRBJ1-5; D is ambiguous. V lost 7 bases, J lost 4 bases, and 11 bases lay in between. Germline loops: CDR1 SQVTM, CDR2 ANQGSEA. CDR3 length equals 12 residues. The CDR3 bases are TGCAGCGGAGGATTCCCAAATCAGCCCCAGCATTTT. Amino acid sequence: CSGGFPNQPQHF.

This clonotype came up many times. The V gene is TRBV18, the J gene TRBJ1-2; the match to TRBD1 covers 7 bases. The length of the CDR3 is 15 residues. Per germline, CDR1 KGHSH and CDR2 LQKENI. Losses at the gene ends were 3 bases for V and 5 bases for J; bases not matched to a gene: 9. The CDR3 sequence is CASSPRDSKNYGYTF. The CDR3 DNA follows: TGTGCCAGCTCACCCCGGGACAGCAAGAATTATGGCTACACCTTC.

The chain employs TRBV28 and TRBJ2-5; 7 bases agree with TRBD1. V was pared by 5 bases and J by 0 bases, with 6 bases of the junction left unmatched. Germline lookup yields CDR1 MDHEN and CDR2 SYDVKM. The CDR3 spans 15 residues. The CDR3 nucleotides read TGTGCCAGCAGTAGAGCCGGGACAGACCAAGAGACCCAGTACTTC. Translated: CASSRAGTDQETQYF.

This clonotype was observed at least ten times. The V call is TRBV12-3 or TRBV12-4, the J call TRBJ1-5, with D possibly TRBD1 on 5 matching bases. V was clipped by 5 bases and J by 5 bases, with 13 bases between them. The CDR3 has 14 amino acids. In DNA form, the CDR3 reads TGTGCCAGCAGTGAATTGCAGGGTGATCAGCCCCAGCATTTT. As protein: CASSELQGDQPQHF.

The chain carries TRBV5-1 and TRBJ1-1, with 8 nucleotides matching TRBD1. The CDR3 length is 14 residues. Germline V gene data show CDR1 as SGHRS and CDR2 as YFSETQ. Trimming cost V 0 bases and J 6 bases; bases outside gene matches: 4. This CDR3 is CASSLGQGAAEAFF. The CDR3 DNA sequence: TGCGCCAGCAGCTTGGGGCAGGGGGCGGCTGAAGCTTTCTTT.

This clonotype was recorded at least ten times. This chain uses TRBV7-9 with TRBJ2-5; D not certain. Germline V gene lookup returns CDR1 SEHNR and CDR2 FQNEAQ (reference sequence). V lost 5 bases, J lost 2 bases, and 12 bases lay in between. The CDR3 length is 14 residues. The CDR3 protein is CASSPGARQETQYF. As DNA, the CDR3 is TGTGCCAGCAGCCCCGGTGCACGACAAGAGACCCAGTACTTC.

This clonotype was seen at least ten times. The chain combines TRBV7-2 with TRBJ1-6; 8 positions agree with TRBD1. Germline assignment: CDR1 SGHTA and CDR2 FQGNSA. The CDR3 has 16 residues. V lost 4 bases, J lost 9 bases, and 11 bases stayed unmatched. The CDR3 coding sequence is TGTGCCAGCAGCTCAAGCCGGACAGGGACTCGTTCACCCCTCCACTTT. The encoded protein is CASSSSRTGTRSPLHF.

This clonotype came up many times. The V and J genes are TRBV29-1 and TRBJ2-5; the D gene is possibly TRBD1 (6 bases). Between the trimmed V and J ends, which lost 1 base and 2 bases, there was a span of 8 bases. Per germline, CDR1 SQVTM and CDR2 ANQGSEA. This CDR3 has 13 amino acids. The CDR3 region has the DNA TGCAGCGTTGAAGTGGGGGCGCAAGAGACCCAGTACTTC. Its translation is CSVEVGAQETQYF.

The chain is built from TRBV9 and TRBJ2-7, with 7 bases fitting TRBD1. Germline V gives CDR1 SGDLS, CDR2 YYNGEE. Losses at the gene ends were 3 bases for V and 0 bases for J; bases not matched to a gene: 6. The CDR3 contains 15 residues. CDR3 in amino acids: CASSARDRYSYEQYF. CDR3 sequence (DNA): TGTGCCAGCAGCGCCCGGGACAGATACTCCTACGAGCAGTACTTC.

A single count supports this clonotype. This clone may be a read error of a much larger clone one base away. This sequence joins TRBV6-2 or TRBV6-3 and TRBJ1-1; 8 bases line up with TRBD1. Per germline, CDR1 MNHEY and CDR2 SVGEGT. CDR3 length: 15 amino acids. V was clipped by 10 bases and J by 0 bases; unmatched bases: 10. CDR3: CANRLDRGLNTEAFF. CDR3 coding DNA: TGTGCCAACAGATTAGACAGGGGCCTGAACACTGAAGCTTTCTTT.

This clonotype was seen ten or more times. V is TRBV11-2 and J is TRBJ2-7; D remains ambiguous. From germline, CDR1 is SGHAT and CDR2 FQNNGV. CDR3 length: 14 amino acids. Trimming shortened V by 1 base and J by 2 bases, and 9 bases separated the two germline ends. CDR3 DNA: TGTGCCAGCAGCTTAGGACGACGGCCCTACGAGCAGTACTTC. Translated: CASSLGRRPYEQYF. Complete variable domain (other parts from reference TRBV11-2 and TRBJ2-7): EAGVAQSPRYKIIEKRQSVAFWCNPISGHATLYWYQQILGQGPKLLIQFQNNGVVDDSQLPKDRFSAERLKGVDSTLKIQPAKLEDSAVYLCASSLGRRPYEQYFGPGTRLTVT.

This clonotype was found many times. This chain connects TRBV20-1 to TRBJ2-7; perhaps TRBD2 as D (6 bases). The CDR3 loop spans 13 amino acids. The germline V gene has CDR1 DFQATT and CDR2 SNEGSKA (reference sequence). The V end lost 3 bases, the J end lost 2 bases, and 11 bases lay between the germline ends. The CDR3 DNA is TGCAGTGCTAGGGGGAGGTCCACCTACGAGCAGTACTTC. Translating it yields CSARGRSTYEQYF.

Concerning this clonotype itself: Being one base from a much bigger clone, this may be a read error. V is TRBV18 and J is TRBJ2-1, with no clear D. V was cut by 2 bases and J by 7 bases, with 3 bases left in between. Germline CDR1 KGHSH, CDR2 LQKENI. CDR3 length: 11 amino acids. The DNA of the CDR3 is TGTGCCAGCTCACCAATAAATGAGCAGTTCTTC. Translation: CASSPINEQFF. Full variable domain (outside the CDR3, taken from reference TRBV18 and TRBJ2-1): NAGVMQNPRHLVRRRGQEARLRCSPMKGHSHVYWYRQLPEEGLKFMVYLQKENIIDESGMPKERFSAEFPKEGPSILRIQQVVRGDSAAYFCASSPINEQFFGPGTRLTVL.

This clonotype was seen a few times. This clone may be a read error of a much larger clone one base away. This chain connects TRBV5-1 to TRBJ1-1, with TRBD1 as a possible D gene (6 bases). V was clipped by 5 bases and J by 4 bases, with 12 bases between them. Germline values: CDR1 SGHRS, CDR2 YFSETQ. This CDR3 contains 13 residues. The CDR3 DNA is TGCGCCAGCAGGGTCCCAGGGGTCACTGAAGCTTTCTTT. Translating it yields CASRVPGVTEAFF. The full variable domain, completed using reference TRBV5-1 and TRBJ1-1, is KAGVTQTPRYLIKTRGQQVTLSCSPISGHRSVSWYQQTPGQGLQFLFEYFSETQRNKGNFPGRFSGRQFSNSRSEMNVSTLELGDSALYLCASRVPGVTEAFFGQGTRLTVV.

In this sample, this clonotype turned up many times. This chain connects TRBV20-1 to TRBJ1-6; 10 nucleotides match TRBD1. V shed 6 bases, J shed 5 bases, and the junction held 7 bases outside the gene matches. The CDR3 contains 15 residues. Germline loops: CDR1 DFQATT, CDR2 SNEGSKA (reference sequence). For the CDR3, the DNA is TGCAGTGCCAAAACCGGGACAGGGGATAATTCACCCCTCCACTTT. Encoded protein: CSAKTGTGDNSPLHF.

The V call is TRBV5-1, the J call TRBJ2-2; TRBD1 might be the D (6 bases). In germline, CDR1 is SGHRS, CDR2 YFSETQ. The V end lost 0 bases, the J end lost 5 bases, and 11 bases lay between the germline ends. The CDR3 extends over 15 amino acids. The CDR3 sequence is CASSLEIQGTGELFF. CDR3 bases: TGCGCCAGCAGCTTGGAAATTCAGGGGACCGGGGAGCTGTTTTTT.

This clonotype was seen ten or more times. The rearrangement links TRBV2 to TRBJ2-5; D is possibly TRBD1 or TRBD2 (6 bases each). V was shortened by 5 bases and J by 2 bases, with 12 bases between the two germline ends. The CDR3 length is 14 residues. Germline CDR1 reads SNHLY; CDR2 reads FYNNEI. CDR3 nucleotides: TGTGCCAGCAGTTATAGAGGGGGGCAAGAGACCCAGTACTTC. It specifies CASSYRGGQETQYF.

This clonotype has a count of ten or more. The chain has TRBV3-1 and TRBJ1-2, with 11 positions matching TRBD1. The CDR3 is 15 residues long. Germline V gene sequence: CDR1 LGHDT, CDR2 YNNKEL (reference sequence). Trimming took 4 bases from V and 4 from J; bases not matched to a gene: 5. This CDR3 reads CASSPGQGAIYGYTF. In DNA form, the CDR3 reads TGTGCCAGCAGCCCCGGACAGGGGGCGATCTATGGCTACACCTTC.

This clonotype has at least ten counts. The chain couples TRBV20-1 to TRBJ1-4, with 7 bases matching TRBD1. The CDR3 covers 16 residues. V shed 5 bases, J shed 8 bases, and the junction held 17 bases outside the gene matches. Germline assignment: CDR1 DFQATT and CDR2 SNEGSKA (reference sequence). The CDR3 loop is CSASSSGGTAYEKLFF. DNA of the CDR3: TGCAGTGCTTCCTCCTCGGGAGGGACAGCTTACGAAAAACTGTTTTTT.

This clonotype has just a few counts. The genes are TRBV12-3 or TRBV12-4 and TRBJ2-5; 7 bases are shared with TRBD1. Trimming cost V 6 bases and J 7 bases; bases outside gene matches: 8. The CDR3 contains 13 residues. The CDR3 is CASRLGQRGTQYF. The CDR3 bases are TGTGCCAGCAGGTTGGGACAGAGAGGGACCCAGTACTTC.

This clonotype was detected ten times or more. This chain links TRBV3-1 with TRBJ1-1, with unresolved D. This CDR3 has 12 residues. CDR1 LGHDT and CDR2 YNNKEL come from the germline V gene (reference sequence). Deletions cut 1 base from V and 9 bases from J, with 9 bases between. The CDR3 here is CASSQGSGQAFF. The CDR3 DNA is TGTGCCAGCAGCCAAGGTAGCGGACAAGCTTTCTTT.

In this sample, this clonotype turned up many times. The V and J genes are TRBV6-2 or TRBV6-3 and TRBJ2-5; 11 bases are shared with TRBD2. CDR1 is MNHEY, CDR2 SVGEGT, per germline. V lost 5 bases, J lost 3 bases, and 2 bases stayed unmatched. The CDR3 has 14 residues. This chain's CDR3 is CASSGLAGKETQYF. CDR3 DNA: TGTGCCAGCAGTGGACTAGCGGGTAAAGAGACCCAGTACTTC.

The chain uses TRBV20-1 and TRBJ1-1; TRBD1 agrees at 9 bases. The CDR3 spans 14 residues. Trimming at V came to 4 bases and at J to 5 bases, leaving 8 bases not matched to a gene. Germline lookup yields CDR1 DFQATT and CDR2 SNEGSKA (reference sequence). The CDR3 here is CSATGTGLETEAFF. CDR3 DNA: TGCAGTGCTACCGGGACAGGGCTTGAAACTGAAGCTTTCTTT.

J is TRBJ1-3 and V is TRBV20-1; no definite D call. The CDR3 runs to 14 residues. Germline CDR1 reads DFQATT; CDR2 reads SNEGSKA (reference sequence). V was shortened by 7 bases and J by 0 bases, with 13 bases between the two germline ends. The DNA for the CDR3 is TGCAGTGGATCGGACGTAAGCTCTGGAAACACCATATATTTT. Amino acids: CSGSDVSSGNTIYF.

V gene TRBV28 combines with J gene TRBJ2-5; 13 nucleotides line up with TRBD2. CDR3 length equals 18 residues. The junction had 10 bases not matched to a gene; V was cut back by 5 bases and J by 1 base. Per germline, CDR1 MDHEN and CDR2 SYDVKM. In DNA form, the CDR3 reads TGTGCCAGCAGTCCATGGGGACTAGCGGGAAGGGGCCAAGAGACCCAGTACTTC. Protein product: CASSPWGLAGRGQETQYF.

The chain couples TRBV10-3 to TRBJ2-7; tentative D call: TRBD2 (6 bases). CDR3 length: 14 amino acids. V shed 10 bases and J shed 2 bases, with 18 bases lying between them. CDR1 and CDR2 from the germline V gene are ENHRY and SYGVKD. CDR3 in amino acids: CATKDVRETYEQYF. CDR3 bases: TGTGCCACAAAGGACGTCCGGGAGACCTACGAGCAGTACTTC.